The 10 T cell receptor beta chains presented below share a single source sample, sequenced in a study of chemoradiotherapy in HPV16-positive cancers. Using immunoSEQ multiplex PCR, the repertoire was profiled, and TCRdb retains in-frame clones only, with some absent. The sample lists 16,000 or so clones; about three quarters were seen once. The material sequenced was tumor tissue, taken from a patient who underwent chemoradiotherapy. The receptors were gathered from a human donor with HPV-associated anogenital cancer.

This chain links TRBV2 with TRBJ1-2; D is perhaps TRBD1 (6 bases). Between the trimmed V and J ends, which lost 3 bases and 8 bases, there was a span of 16 bases. The CDR3 is 14 residues long. Looked up from germline, CDR1 is SNHLY and CDR2 is FYNNEI. The chain's CDR3 is CASSDGVGQRGYTF. CDR3 bases: TGTGCCAGCAGTGACGGGGTTGGACAGCGGGGCTACACCTTC. Full variable domain (missing parts from reference TRBV2 and TRBJ1-2): EPEVTQTPSHQVTQMGQEVILRCVPISNHLYFYWYRQILGQKVEFLVSFYNNEISEKSEIFDDQFSVERPDGSNFTLKIRSTKLEDSAMYFCASSDGVGQRGYTFGSGTRLTVV.

The rearrangement joins TRBV5-4 to TRBJ1-2; D perhaps matches TRBD1 (6 bases). Germline loops: CDR1 SGHNT, CDR2 YYREEE (reference sequence). The CDR3 sequence is 13 residues long. V shed 0 bases and J shed 8 bases, with 11 bases lying between them. The chain's CDR3 is CASSLGQGNGYTF. The CDR3 DNA reads TGTGCCAGCAGCTTGGGTCAGGGGAACGGCTACACCTTC.

V and J are TRBV30 and TRBJ1-1; D gene uncertain. V lost 0 bases, J lost 1 base, and 6 bases lay in between. The CDR3 is made up of 13 amino acids. Per germline, CDR1 GTSNPN and CDR2 SVGIG (reference sequence). Written as DNA, the CDR3 is TGTGCCTGGAGTGTAAACACGAACACTGAAGCTTTCTTT. This encodes CAWSVNTNTEAFF.

The chain couples TRBV2 to TRBJ1-1; maybe TRBD1 (6 bases). The CDR3 totals 14 residues. CDR1 SNHLY and CDR2 FYNNEI come from the germline V gene. The V end lost 5 bases, the J end lost 0 bases, and 10 bases lay between the germline ends. The CDR3 spells CASSPTGVNTEAFF. DNA for the CDR3: TGTGCCAGCAGTCCGACAGGAGTGAACACTGAAGCTTTCTTT.

This clone was found once. The rearrangement uses TRBV19 and TRBJ2-3; 9 bases are shared with TRBD1. This CDR3 region has 13 residues. Germline trimming cut 4 bases from V and 10 bases from J; bases unmatched to any gene: 6. The germline gives CDR1 LNHDA, CDR2 SQIVND (reference sequence). CDR3 sequence (DNA): TGTGCCAGTAGTACAGGGACAGGGAGGGCGCAGTATTTT. It is translated as CASSTGTGRAQYF.

V usage is TRBV12-5 and J usage is TRBJ2-3; D assignment may be TRBD1 or TRBD2 (5 bases each). CDR1 LGHNT and CDR2 FRNRAP come from the germline V gene. V shed 6 bases and J shed 4 bases, with 14 bases lying between them. The CDR3 covers 14 residues. CDR3 sequence (DNA): TGTGCTAGTGGACCTCCAGGGACCGCAGATACGCAGTATTTT. Protein: CASGPPGTADTQYF. Based on the CDR3 plus reference TRBV12-5 and TRBJ2-3, the full variable domain is DARVTQTPRHKVTEMGQEVTMRCQPILGHNTVFWYRQTMMQGLELLAYFRNRAPLDDSGMPKDRFSAEMPDATLATLKIQPSEPRDSAVYFCASGPPGTADTQYFGPGTRLTVL.

This rearrangement joins TRBV10-2 to TRBJ2-5; tentatively, D is TRBD1 (5 bases). The CDR3 covers 15 residues. The germline CDR1 and CDR2 sequences are WSHSY and SAAADI. The V and J ends lost 3 bases and 5 bases respectively, with 16 bases between them. The CDR3 DNA reads as TGCGCCAGCAGTGAAGTGTGGGGCGGTCCGGAGACCCAGTACTTC. Translated, it gives CASSEVWGGPETQYF.

This CDR3 reads CASSLTSGVSYEQYF. As DNA, the CDR3 is TGCGCCAGCAGCTTGACTAGCGGAGTCTCCTACGAGCAGTACTTC. The chain combines TRBV5-1 with TRBJ2-7, with 8 bases matching TRBD2. The CDR3 is 15 amino acids. After removal of 1 base from V and 0 bases from J, the junction contained 3 bases not matched to a gene. Per the germline V gene, CDR1 is SGHRS and CDR2 is YFSETQ.

V and J are TRBV28 and TRBJ2-2; D might be TRBD2 (7 bases). The CDR3 has 16 residues. Trimming pared 3 bases from V and 1 base from J, leaving 12 bases between. The germline CDR1 and CDR2 sequences are MDHEN and SYDVKM. This chain's CDR3 is CASSFRGARNTGELFF. CDR3 nucleotides: TGTGCCAGCAGTTTTCGGGGGGCGAGGAACACCGGGGAGCTGTTTTTT.

This clone was recorded a few times. This rearrangement joins TRBV23-1 to TRBJ1-1; 10 bases agree with TRBD1. TRBV23-1 falls under the ORF class, with uncertain function. V lost 5 bases to trimming and J lost 1 base; unmatched junction nucleotides: 10. The length of the CDR3 is 17 residues. CDR3 sequence reads: CASSFPGQGRGNTEAFF. The CDR3 region has the DNA TGCGCCAGCAGTTTCCCGGGACAGGGGAGGGGGAACACTGAAGCTTTCTTT.